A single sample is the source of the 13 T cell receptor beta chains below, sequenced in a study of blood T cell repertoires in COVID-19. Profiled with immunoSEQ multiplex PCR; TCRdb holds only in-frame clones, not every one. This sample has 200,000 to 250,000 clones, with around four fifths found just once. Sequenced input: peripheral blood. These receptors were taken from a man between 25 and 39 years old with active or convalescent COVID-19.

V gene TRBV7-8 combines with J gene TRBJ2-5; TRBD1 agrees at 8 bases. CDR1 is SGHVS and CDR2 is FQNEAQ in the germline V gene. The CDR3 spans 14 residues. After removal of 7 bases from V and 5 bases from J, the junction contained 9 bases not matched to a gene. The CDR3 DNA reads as TGTGCCAGCATCGAGACAGGGGCCTGGGAGACCCAGTACTTC. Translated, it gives CASIETGAWETQYF.

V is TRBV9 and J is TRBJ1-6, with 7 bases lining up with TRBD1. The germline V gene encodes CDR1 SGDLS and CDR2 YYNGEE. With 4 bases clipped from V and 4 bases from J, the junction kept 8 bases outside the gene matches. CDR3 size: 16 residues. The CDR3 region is CASSSRDSTYNSPLHF. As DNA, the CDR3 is TGTGCCAGCAGCAGCCGGGACAGCACTTATAATTCACCCCTCCACTTT.

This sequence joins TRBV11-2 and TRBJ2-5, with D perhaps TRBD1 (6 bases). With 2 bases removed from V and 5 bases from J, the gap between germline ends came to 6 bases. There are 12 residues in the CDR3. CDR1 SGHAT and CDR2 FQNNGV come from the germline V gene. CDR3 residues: CASSLQGETQYF. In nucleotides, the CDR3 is TGTGCCAGCAGCTTACAGGGGGAGACCCAGTACTTC.

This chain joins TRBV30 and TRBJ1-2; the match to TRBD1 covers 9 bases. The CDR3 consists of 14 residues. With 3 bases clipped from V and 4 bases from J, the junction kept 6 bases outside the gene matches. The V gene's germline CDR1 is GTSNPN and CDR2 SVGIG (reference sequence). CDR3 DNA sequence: TGTGCCTGGAGACAAACAGGGGGCGTCTATGGCTACACCTTC. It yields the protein CAWRQTGGVYGYTF.

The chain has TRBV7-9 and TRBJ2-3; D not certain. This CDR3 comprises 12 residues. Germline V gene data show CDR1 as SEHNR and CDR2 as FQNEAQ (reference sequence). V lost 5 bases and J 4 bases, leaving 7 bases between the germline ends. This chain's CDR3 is CASSRSSDTQYF. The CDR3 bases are TGTGCCAGCAGCAGGAGCTCAGATACGCAGTATTTT.

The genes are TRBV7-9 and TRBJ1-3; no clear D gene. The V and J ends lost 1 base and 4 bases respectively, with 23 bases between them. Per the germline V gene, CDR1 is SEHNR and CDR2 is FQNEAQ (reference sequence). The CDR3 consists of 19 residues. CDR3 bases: TGTGCCAGCAGCTTAGTCGCGGTAGGCTTGGAGCAAAAGGGAAACACCATATATTTT. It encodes CASSLVAVGLEQKGNTIYF.

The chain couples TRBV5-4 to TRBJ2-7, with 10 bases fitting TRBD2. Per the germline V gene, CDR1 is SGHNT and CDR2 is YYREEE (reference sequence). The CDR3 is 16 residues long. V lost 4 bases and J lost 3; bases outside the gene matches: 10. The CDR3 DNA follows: TGTGCCAGCAGCCCCCCTGGAGCGGGAGGGGTCTACGAGCAGTACTTC. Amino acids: CASSPPGAGGVYEQYF.

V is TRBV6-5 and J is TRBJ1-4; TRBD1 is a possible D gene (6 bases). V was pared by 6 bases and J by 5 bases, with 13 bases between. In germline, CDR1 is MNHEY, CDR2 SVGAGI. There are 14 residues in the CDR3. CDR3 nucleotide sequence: TGTGCCAGCAGGGGGGGGGCCCGGAATGAAAAACTGTTTTTT. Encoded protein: CASRGGARNEKLFF.

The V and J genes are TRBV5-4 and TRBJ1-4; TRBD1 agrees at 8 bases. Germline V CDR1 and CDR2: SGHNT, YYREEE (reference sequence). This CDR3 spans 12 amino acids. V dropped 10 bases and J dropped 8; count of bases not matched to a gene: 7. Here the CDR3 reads CAWGTGKEKLFF. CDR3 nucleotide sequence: TGTGCCTGGGGGACAGGAAAGGAAAAACTGTTTTTT.

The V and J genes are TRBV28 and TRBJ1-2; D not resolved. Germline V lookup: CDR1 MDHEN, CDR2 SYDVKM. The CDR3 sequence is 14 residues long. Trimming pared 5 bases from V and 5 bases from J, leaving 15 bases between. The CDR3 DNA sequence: TGTGCCAGCAGTACCACGGGAGGGCTTTATGGCTACACCTTC. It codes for CASSTTGGLYGYTF.

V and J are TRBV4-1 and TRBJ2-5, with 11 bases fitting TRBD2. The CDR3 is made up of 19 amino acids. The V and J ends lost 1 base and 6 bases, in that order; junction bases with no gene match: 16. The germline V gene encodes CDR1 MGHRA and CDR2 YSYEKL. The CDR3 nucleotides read TGCGCCAGCAGCCAAGCCCCTTCCCCCATAGCGGGGGGGCGGAAGACCCAGTACTTC. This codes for CASSQAPSPIAGGRKTQYF.

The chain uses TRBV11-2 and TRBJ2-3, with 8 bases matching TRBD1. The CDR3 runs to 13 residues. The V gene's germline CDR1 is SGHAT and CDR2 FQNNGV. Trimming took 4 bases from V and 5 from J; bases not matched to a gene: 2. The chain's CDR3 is CASSSGTGDTQYF. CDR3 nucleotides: TGTGCCAGCAGCTCAGGGACAGGAGATACGCAGTATTTT.

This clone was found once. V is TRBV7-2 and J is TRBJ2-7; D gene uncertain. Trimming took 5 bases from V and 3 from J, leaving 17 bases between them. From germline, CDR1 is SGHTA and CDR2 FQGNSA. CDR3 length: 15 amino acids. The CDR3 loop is CASSHRPSQDYEQYF. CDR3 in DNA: TGTGCCAGCAGCCATAGGCCTTCCCAGGACTACGAGCAGTACTTC.